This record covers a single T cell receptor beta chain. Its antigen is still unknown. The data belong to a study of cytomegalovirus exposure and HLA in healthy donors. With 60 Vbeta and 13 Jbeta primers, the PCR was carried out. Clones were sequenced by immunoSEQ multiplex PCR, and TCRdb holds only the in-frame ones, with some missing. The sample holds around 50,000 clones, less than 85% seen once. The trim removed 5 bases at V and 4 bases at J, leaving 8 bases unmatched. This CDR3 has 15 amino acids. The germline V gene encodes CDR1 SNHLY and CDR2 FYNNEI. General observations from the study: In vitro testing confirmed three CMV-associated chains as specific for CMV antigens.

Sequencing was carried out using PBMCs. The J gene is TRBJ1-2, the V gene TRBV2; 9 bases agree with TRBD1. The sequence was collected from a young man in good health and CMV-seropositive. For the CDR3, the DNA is TGTGCCAGCAGTCCACAGGGGGCGCCGGGCTATGGCTACACCTTC. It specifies CASSPQGAPGYGYTF.